This entry concerns a single T cell receptor (beta chain). What it binds is not known. Unexposed donor CD4+ T cells date from 2011-2018, before the COVID-19 pandemic. After approximately 10 days of culture, CD4+ T cells were isolated. This entry belongs to a study of CD4 T cells in relation to SARS-CoV-2 and coronaviruses. Study-level background: After around 10 days of antigen culture, PBMC TCR beta CDR3s were sequenced. Negative control cultures got HIV-1 Nef peptides or no peptide.

Using immunoSEQ multiplex PCR, the repertoire was profiled, and TCRdb retains in-frame clones only, with some absent. The table records under 25,000 clones, just under 80% of them present only once. The germline V gene has CDR1 MNHEY and CDR2 SMNVEV (reference sequence). V lost 6 bases, J lost 2 bases, and 10 bases lay in between. There are 14 residues in the CDR3. This chain uses TRBV27 with TRBJ1-4, with no clear D. The sequenced material came from CD4+ T cells from PBMCs, cultured in vitro. The TCR sequence derives from a human donor in good health. The CDR3 bases are TGTGCCAGCAGACGGATGGGGACTAATGAAAAACTGTTTTTT. Amino acid sequence: CASRRMGTNEKLFF.